This T cell receptor beta chain was profiled in a study of T cell repertoires in cytomegalovirus infection. Study-level background: CMV infection and matching HLA type were both indicated by public TCR beta signatures. Study-wide results and limits: Predominance within the ex vivo response was attributable to HLA-C-restricted CMV-specific TCR beta clonotypes.

MiXCR, run by TCRdb on the reads, gives a single entry per CDR3 protein. This sample yields more than 500,000 distinct CDR3 sequences, of which approximately 15% are seen a single time; 20% to 30% belongs to the top ten. This clonotype was detected ten times or more. No antigen is known for it. This CDR3 has 15 amino acids. V dropped 6 bases and J dropped 2 bases, with 16 bases sitting between them. Germline values: CDR1 SNHLY, CDR2 FYNNEI. The chain uses TRBV2 and TRBJ1-2; D not certain. Sequencing was carried out using CD8+ T cells from PBMCs. The source is a human donor in good health (CMV status not recorded). Some clones in this sample may be carry-over from other donors' samples. As DNA, the CDR3 is TGTGCCAGCAGCCTACAGATTATGAACAACTATGGCTACACCTTC. It translates to CASSLQIMNNYGYTF.